This T cell receptor (beta chain) was identified in a study of T cell responses to AZD1222 COVID-19 vaccine. The study's findings and limits: Among spike-specific TCRs, nearly half reportedly target unmutated variant regions. Researchers took repertoire samples only after the peak T cell response had come.

Assay used: immunoSEQ multiplex PCR; TCRdb lists only in-frame clones, some missing. The data show about 93,000 clones, 80% to 90% seen once. Remarks on this clone: Its antigen is not identified.

This TCR came from an adult who received the AZD1222 COVID-19 vaccine. This material consisted of peripheral blood, taken 28 days after the second AZD1222 dose.

The CDR3 nucleotides read TGTGCCAGCAGTCCTAGCGGGAGGCTATGGGGCGAGCAGTACTTC. It translates to CASSPSGRLWGEQYF. V and J are TRBV7-9 and TRBJ2-7, with TRBD2 matching 11 bases. The CDR3 contains 15 residues. The germline CDR1 and CDR2 sequences are SEHNR and FQNEAQ (reference sequence). V lost 6 bases, J lost 6 bases, and 10 bases stayed unmatched.